This T cell receptor beta chain was documented in a study of beta chain features in type 1 diabetes. Points from the study as a whole: Sequencing of cDNA might inflate the share of cells that strongly express TCR. PCR might favor shorter templates, equally in patients and controls.

Since all of the isolated RNA was reverse transcribed, expressed TCRB transcripts were what got sequenced. The method was immunoSEQ multiplex PCR; TCRdb's version includes in-frame clones alone and lacks a portion of them. The sample carries approximately 400,000 clones, over 13% recorded once. The CDR3 has 14 amino acids. V lost 5 bases, J lost 1 base, and 12 bases lay in between. Germline loops: CDR1 LNHNV, CDR2 YYDKDF (reference sequence). This clone occurred a few times. Its antigen is unknown. CD4+ naive, central memory, regulatory and stem cell-like memory subsets were isolated by sorting on CD45RO/CCR7/CD25/CD127/CD95/CD27.

Sample: naive CD4+ T cells from blood. This sequence joins TRBV15 and TRBJ2-7; a possible D gene is TRBD2 (6 bases). This TCR was sampled from a woman between 18 and 29 years old in good health. CDR3 nucleotide sequence: TGTGCCACCAGCTCCGGACTAACTTCCTACGAGCAGTACTTC. It encodes CATSSGLTSYEQYF. Looking up the rest from reference TRBV15 and TRBJ2-7 gives the full variable domain: DAMVIQNPRYQVTQFGKPVTLSCSQTLNHNVMYWYQQKSSQAPKLLFHYYDKDFNNEADTPDNFQSRRPNTSFCFLDIRSPGLGDTAMYLCATSSGLTSYEQYFGPGTRLTVT.